What follows are 17 T cell receptor beta chains derived from one specimen sequenced in a study of CD8 T cells in Susac syndrome. The authors reverse transcribed about 0.45 to 1 ug RNA with random hexamers. TCRdb ran MiXCR on the immunoSEQ multiplex PCR reads and lists one entry per CDR3 protein. The sample holds some 110,000 distinct CDR3 sequences; roughly 93% are singletons and the top ten take less than 0.4%. The sample comprised CD8+ T cells from PBMCs. These receptor sequences come from a human donor with multiple sclerosis.

The chain is built from TRBV7-3 and TRBJ1-2, with TRBD1 as a possible D gene (6 bases). This CDR3 is 13 amino acids long. V lost 6 bases and J 6 bases, leaving 14 bases between the germline ends. Germline assignment: CDR1 SGHTA and CDR2 FQGTGA. The CDR3 bases are TGTGCCAGCAGTTCGCTCTCAGGGGATGGCTACACCTTC. Protein sequence: CASSSLSGDGYTF.

The chain recombines TRBV27 with TRBJ2-7; D may match TRBD1 or TRBD2 (5 bases each). The germline gives CDR1 MNHEY, CDR2 SMNVEV (reference sequence). The CDR3 has 15 amino acids. Trimming took 4 bases from V and 3 from J, leaving 16 bases between them. The chain's CDR3 is CASSSPREKGYEQYF. The CDR3 coding sequence is TGTGCCAGCAGTTCCCCCAGGGAGAAAGGCTACGAGCAGTACTTC.

This clonotype was detected only a few times. The rearrangement links TRBV27 to TRBJ2-3; D unclear. The CDR3 is 12 amino acids. In germline, CDR1 is MNHEY, CDR2 SMNVEV (reference sequence). V was shortened by 3 bases and J by 6 bases, with 7 bases between the two germline ends. For the CDR3, the DNA is TGTGCCAGCAGTTTCCCCAGCGATACGCAGTATTTT. Encoded protein: CASSFPSDTQYF.

CDR3 bases: TGTGCCAGCAGCTCGGATTTAACCGGGACTGGGACCGAGCAGTACGTC. Its translation: CASSSDLTGTGTEQYV. This chain joins TRBV5-6 and TRBJ2-7, with D possibly matching TRBD2 (6 bases). The V gene's germline CDR1 is SGHDT and CDR2 YYEEEE. The CDR3 consists of 16 residues. Trimming removed 3 bases from V and 6 bases from J, with 22 bases in between.

V and J are TRBV14 and TRBJ2-7, with D unclear. Germline assignment: CDR1 SGHDN and CDR2 FVKESK. CDR3 length equals 14 residues. V was clipped by 3 bases and J by 3 bases, with 12 bases between them. Here the CDR3 reads CASSQSFLNYEQYF. The CDR3 DNA sequence: TGTGCCAGCAGCCAGTCCTTCCTAAACTACGAGCAGTACTTC. The full variable domain, completed using reference TRBV14 and TRBJ2-7, is EAGVTQFPSHSVIEKGQTVTLRCDPISGHDNLYWYRRVMGKEIKFLLHFVKESKQDESGMPNNRFLAERTGGTYSTLKVQPAELEDSGVYFCASSQSFLNYEQYFGPGTRLTVT.

V is TRBV24-1 and J is TRBJ2-1; D is ambiguous. The V gene's germline CDR1 is KGHDR and CDR2 SFDVKD. Trimming pared 1 base from V and 6 bases from J, leaving 6 bases between. This CDR3 contains 13 residues. The CDR3 sequence is CATSDFALNEQFF. Written as DNA, the CDR3 is TGTGCCACCAGTGATTTTGCCCTCAATGAGCAGTTCTTC.

The J gene is TRBJ2-1, the V gene TRBV5-1, with a possible D match to TRBD1 (5 bases). The germline V gene has CDR1 SGHRS and CDR2 YFSETQ. V gave up 1 base and J gave up 12 bases, with 11 bases separating them. The CDR3 totals 12 residues. The CDR3 sequence: CASSLRGPGQFF. The CDR3 DNA follows: TGCGCCAGCAGCTTGAGGGGCCCAGGGCAGTTCTTC.

CDR3 residues: CASSLTGGQETQYF. Written as DNA, the CDR3 is TGTGCCAGCAGCTTGACAGGGGGCCAAGAGACCCAGTACTTC. V is TRBV7-9 and J is TRBJ2-5, with 9 bases that match TRBD1. CDR1 SEHNR and CDR2 FQNEAQ come from the germline V gene (reference sequence). The trim removed 3 bases at V and 1 base at J, leaving 0 bases unmatched. The CDR3 runs to 14 residues. Filled out from reference TRBV7-9 and TRBJ2-5, the complete variable domain reads DTGVSQNPRHKITKRGQNVTFRCDPISEHNRLYWYRQTLGQGPEFLTYFQNEAQLEKSRLLSDRFSAERPKGSFSTLEIQRTEQGDSAMYLCASSLTGGQETQYFGPGTRLLVL.

This sequence joins TRBV7-9 and TRBJ2-1; D assignment may be TRBD1 or TRBD2 (5 bases each). Germline values: CDR1 SEHNR, CDR2 FQNEAQ (reference sequence). Trimming removed 5 bases at V and 0 bases at J, with 14 bases between. The CDR3 loop spans 16 amino acids. CDR3 coding DNA: TGTGCCAGCAGCCCCGGGGACCTTAGCTCCTACAATGAGCAGTTCTTC. It specifies CASSPGDLSSYNEQFF.

The chain employs TRBV2 and TRBJ2-1; TRBD2 matches at 15 bases. J lost 6 bases, V lost 3 bases, and 6 bases had no gene match. Germline V gene sequence: CDR1 SNHLY, CDR2 FYNNEI. The CDR3 has 17 residues. CDR3 DNA sequence: TGTGCCAGCAGTGATTCTGGGACTAGCGGGGGGCCCAATGAGCAGTTCTTC. It encodes CASSDSGTSGGPNEQFF.

The V call is TRBV5-4, the J call TRBJ1-2; D uncertain. The CDR3 is 15 amino acids. The germline gives CDR1 SGHNT, CDR2 YYREEE (reference sequence). The V gene lost 9 bases and the J gene lost 7 bases, with 25 bases spanning the gap. CDR3 coding DNA: TGTGCCACCAGAGGACGGAGACGAACCGGTCCTGGCTACACCTTC. Translation: CATRGRRRTGPGYTF.

V is TRBV7-9 and J is TRBJ2-7; 7 nucleotides match TRBD1. CDR1 and CDR2 from the germline V gene are SEHNR and FQNEAQ (reference sequence). V shed 4 bases and J 4 bases; nucleotides not matched to a gene: 4. The CDR3 consists of 13 residues. In DNA, the CDR3 is TGTGCCAGCAGCTGGGACAGAGATTACGAGCAGTACTTC. Amino acids: CASSWDRDYEQYF.

V is TRBV19 and J is TRBJ2-1; D not certain. Deletions cut 5 bases from V and 7 bases from J, with 15 bases between. This CDR3 contains 14 residues. Germline V gives CDR1 LNHDA, CDR2 SQIVND (reference sequence). CDR3 nucleotides: TGTGCCAGTAGTCACAAAGGTCCTTCGAATGAGCAGTTCTTC. Protein: CASSHKGPSNEQFF.

V gene TRBV7-3 combines with J gene TRBJ2-2; possibly TRBD1 for D (6 bases). V was pared by 4 bases and J by 6 bases, with 9 bases between. Germline loops: CDR1 SGHTA, CDR2 FQGTGA. CDR3 length: 13 residues. In nucleotides, the CDR3 is TGTGCCAGCAGCTACAAGGGGGCCGGGGAGCTGTTTTTT. It codes for CASSYKGAGELFF. Using reference TRBV7-3 and TRBJ2-2 for the parts outside the CDR3, the full variable domain is GAGVSQTPSNKVTEKGKYVELRCDPISGHTALYWYRQSLGQGPEFLIYFQGTGAADDSGLPNDRFFAVRPEGSVSTLKIQRTERGDSAVYLCASSYKGAGELFFGEGSRLTVL.

The chain joins TRBV7-9 to TRBJ2-7; TRBD1 or TRBD2 may be the D gene (5 bases each). This CDR3 is built from 13 residues. Germline-derived CDR1 and CDR2 are SEHNR and FQNEAQ (reference sequence). V was clipped by 6 bases and J by 2 bases, with 11 bases between them. CDR3 sequence: CASRQDGTYEQYV. CDR3 nucleotide sequence: TGTGCCAGCAGACAGGACGGGACCTACGAGCAGTACGTC.

V usage is TRBV11-2 and J usage is TRBJ2-1, with a tentative D call TRBD1 (6 bases). CDR3 length: 16 residues. V was trimmed by 5 bases and J by 2 bases, leaving 16 bases between them. Germline V gene lookup returns CDR1 SGHAT and CDR2 FQNNGV. CDR3 in DNA: TGTGCCAGCAGCCCCTTGGCTGGGGGCGCCTACAATGAGCAGTTCTTC. Translating gives CASSPLAGGAYNEQFF. The full variable domain, with the rest looked up from reference TRBV11-2 and TRBJ2-1, is EAGVAQSPRYKIIEKRQSVAFWCNPISGHATLYWYQQILGQGPKLLIQFQNNGVVDDSQLPKDRFSAERLKGVDSTLKIQPAKLEDSAVYLCASSPLAGGAYNEQFFGPGTRLTVL.

The CDR3 bases are TGTGCACAGACGCGACAGGGTCAGGAAAAACTGTTTTTT. This translates into CAQTRQGQEKLFF. The chain recombines TRBV7-9 with TRBJ1-4, with 7 nucleotides matching TRBD1. The CDR3 loop spans 13 amino acids. Germline V gene data show CDR1 as SEHNR and CDR2 as FQNEAQ (reference sequence).